Presented here are 21 T cell receptor beta chains from one specimen sequenced in a study of blood T cell repertoires in COVID-19. The protocol was immunoSEQ multiplex PCR, while the TCRdb copy is restricted to in-frame clones and leaves out a portion. This table holds 110,000 or so clones, roughly 90% found once. Sequences were obtained from peripheral blood. The receptor set was obtained from a human donor with acute or convalescent COVID-19. The donor label of this sample is uncertain.

The chain is built from TRBV28 and TRBJ1-1, with 10 positions matching TRBD1. V dropped 4 bases and J dropped 11; count of bases not matched to a gene: 13. CDR3 length equals 15 residues. CDR1 and CDR2 (germline): MDHEN, SYDVKM. For the CDR3, the DNA is TGTGCCAGCAGTTCGACAGGGGGCCCCCCTGAGAGGGCTTTCTTT. Residues: CASSSTGGPPERAFF.

This clone has only a few counts. The chain uses TRBV4-3 and TRBJ1-1; D gene ambiguous. V was cut by 4 bases and J by 5 bases, with 17 bases left in between. The germline V gene has CDR1 LGHNA and CDR2 YSLEER. The length of the CDR3 is 15 residues. The CDR3 coding sequence is TGCGCCAGCAGCCCAAATAGAGAGGGTTATACTGAAGCTTTCTTT. Its translation: CASSPNREGYTEAFF.

V and J are TRBV28 and TRBJ2-1; 7 bases match TRBD1. Germline CDR1 reads MDHEN; CDR2 reads SYDVKM. The CDR3 is 13 residues long. V gave up 5 bases and J gave up 10 bases; unmatched junction bases: 8. The chain's CDR3 is CASSPTGVGEQFF. CDR3 sequence (DNA): TGTGCCAGCAGTCCTACAGGGGTAGGAGAGCAGTTCTTC.

The J gene is TRBJ2-7, the V gene TRBV4-1; 10 nucleotides agree with TRBD2. This CDR3 region has 18 residues. The germline CDR1 and CDR2 sequences are MGHRA and YSYEKL. Germline trimming cut 2 bases from V and 0 bases from J; bases unmatched to any gene: 10. The CDR3 bases are TGCGCCAGCAGCCAACAGATAGGGACTAGCGTTATCTCCTACGAGCAGTACTTC. Translated: CASSQQIGTSVISYEQYF.

The chain recombines TRBV5-1 with TRBJ2-3; a possible D gene is TRBD2 (7 bases). Germline V gene lookup returns CDR1 SGHRS and CDR2 YFSETQ. V lost 3 bases and J 2 bases, leaving 16 bases between the germline ends. The CDR3 extends over 16 amino acids. CDR3 sequence: CASSSRGRAYTDTQYF. The CDR3 DNA reads as TGCGCCAGCAGCTCGAGGGGGAGGGCCTACACAGATACGCAGTATTTT.

This chain joins TRBV18 and TRBJ1-3, with no clear D. Germline-derived CDR1 and CDR2 are KGHSH and LQKENI. The CDR3 consists of 16 residues. The V end was cut by 2 bases, the J end by 0 bases, with 11 bases between. For the CDR3, the DNA is TGTGCCAGCTCACCAGTTGCGGATTCCTCTGGAAACACCATATATTTT. Protein: CASSPVADSSGNTIYF.

This sequence joins TRBV3-1 (or the pseudogene TRBV3-2) and TRBJ1-6; D possibly corresponds to TRBD1 (5 bases). Germline V gives CDR1 LGHDT, CDR2 YNNKEL (reference sequence). V gave up 0 bases and J gave up 9 bases, with 12 bases separating them. The CDR3 contains 15 residues. This CDR3 is CASSQDRGWGSPLHF. CDR3 bases: TGTGCCAGCAGCCAAGATAGGGGTTGGGGTTCACCCCTCCACTTT.

CDR3 in amino acids: CASSLSVSNQPQHF. The CDR3 region has the DNA TGTGCCAGCAGTTTATCAGTTAGCAATCAGCCCCAGCATTTT. The J gene is TRBJ1-5, the V gene TRBV28; D is uncertain. V lost 1 base, J lost 0 bases, and 4 bases lay in between. The CDR3 is made up of 14 amino acids. Per the germline V gene, CDR1 is MDHEN and CDR2 is SYDVKM.

The chain employs TRBV19 and TRBJ1-2, with D perhaps TRBD1 (5 bases). This CDR3 is built from 15 residues. Germline V gives CDR1 LNHDA, CDR2 SQIVND (reference sequence). V dropped 7 bases and J dropped 2 bases, with 17 bases sitting between them. The CDR3 DNA follows: TGTGCCAGTACCGGGGGGGGTTCTTTCAACTATGGCTACACCTTC. Translation gives CASTGGGSFNYGYTF.

The chain recombines TRBV18 with TRBJ2-3, with D perhaps TRBD2 (6 bases). V was trimmed by 1 base and J by 6 bases, leaving 8 bases between them. The CDR3 totals 13 residues. Germline V CDR1 and CDR2: KGHSH, LQKENI. The CDR3 sequence is CASSPRAGDTQYF. The CDR3 DNA reads as TGTGCCAGCTCACCACGGGCGGGGGATACGCAGTATTTT.

CDR3: CASSSIVSLLFNEQFF. The CDR3 bases are TGTGCCAGCAGCTCCATAGTGTCCCTCCTCTTCAATGAGCAGTTCTTC. V gene TRBV7-9 combines with J gene TRBJ2-1; D gene ambiguous. Germline V CDR1 and CDR2: SEHNR, FQNEAQ (reference sequence). V dropped 4 bases and J dropped 6 bases, with 19 bases sitting between them. The CDR3 totals 16 residues. The full variable domain, rest sourced from reference TRBV7-9 and TRBJ2-1, is DTGVSQNPRHKITKRGQNVTFRCDPISEHNRLYWYRQTLGQGPEFLTYFQNEAQLEKSRLLSDRFSAERPKGSFSTLEIQRTEQGDSAMYLCASSSIVSLLFNEQFFGPGTRLTVL.

The V gene is TRBV6-2 or TRBV6-3, the J gene TRBJ1-1; 10 bases align to TRBD1. Looked up from germline, CDR1 is MNHEY and CDR2 is SVGEGT. The CDR3 totals 14 residues. The junction had 4 bases not matched to a gene; V was cut back by 3 bases and J by 6 bases. Written as DNA, the CDR3 is TGTGCCAGCAGTTATACCGGGACAGGGGCTGAAGCTTTCTTT. Translated, it gives CASSYTGTGAEAFF.

The chain has TRBV7-9 and TRBJ2-1; TRBD1 is a possible D gene (6 bases). This CDR3 region has 13 residues. Germline CDR1 SEHNR, CDR2 FQNEAQ (reference sequence). V gave up 6 bases and J gave up 7 bases, with 13 bases separating them. The CDR3 loop reads CASRSRTDNEQFF. The CDR3 DNA is TGTGCCAGCAGATCCAGGACAGATAATGAGCAGTTCTTC.

The chain couples TRBV5-6 to TRBJ1-2; TRBD1 matches 8 bases. The V gene end was trimmed by 0 bases and the J gene end by 5 bases; junction bases not matched to a gene: 15. This CDR3 contains 18 residues. CDR1 SGHDT and CDR2 YYEEEE come from the germline V gene. The CDR3 reads CASSLGQDRVVSSYGYTF. In DNA, the CDR3 is TGTGCCAGCAGCTTGGGACAGGACAGGGTTGTTTCAAGTTATGGCTACACCTTC.

This chain connects TRBV2 to TRBJ1-5, with TRBD1 matching over 7 bases. From germline, CDR1 is SNHLY and CDR2 FYNNEI. V lost 8 bases, J lost 0 bases, and 10 bases stayed unmatched. The CDR3 sequence is 16 residues long. The CDR3 nucleotides are TGTGCCAGCTCAGGACAGGTGGGAGCTAGCAATCAGCCCCAGCATTTT. Translating gives CASSGQVGASNQPQHF.

A word on this clone: The junction departs from the called germline gene at one end, perhaps through a read error. CDR3 protein: CASSRGRGNAEAFF. The CDR3 DNA is TGCGCCAGCAGTCGGGGGAGGGGGAACGCTGAAGCTTTCTTT. This chain connects TRBV23-1 to TRBJ1-1; possible D gene TRBD1, 6 bases. TRBV23-1 is reported as an ORF; its role is uncertain. This CDR3 is built from 14 residues.

V and J are TRBV9 and TRBJ1-2; 9 positions agree with TRBD1. Germline-derived CDR1 and CDR2 are SGDLS and YYNGEE. The CDR3 has 17 amino acids. V shed 3 bases, J shed 2 bases, and the junction held 11 bases outside the gene matches. DNA of the CDR3: TGTGCCAGCAGCGCCGGGACAGGGTTGGGCAGAAACTATGGCTACACCTTC. Translating gives CASSAGTGLGRNYGYTF.

CDR3 in amino acids: CASRVTAGGNYGYTF. Here the CDR3 DNA reads TGTGCCAGCAGGGTAACGGCAGGGGGAAACTATGGCTACACCTTC. The chain joins TRBV6-5 to TRBJ1-2; 7 bases fit TRBD1. The germline gives CDR1 MNHEY, CDR2 SVGAGI. There are 15 residues in the CDR3. The junction had 9 bases not matched to a gene; V was cut back by 6 bases and J by 2 bases.

This clone has a handful of counts. The chain is built from TRBV7-9 and TRBJ2-5; D is uncertain. Per germline, CDR1 SEHNR and CDR2 FQNEAQ (reference sequence). This CDR3 contains 11 residues. The V gene lost 10 bases and the J gene lost 0 bases, with 6 bases spanning the gap. The CDR3 sequence: CATGYQETQYF. DNA for the CDR3: TGTGCCACCGGGTACCAAGAGACCCAGTACTTC.

The rearrangement links TRBV19 to TRBJ1-5, with TRBD1 identical over 9 bases. This CDR3 is built from 15 residues. Trimming removed 7 bases from V and 2 bases from J; junction bases left unmatched: 6. Germline CDR1 is LNHDA and CDR2 is SQIVND (reference sequence). In nucleotides, the CDR3 is TGTGCCAGTACCGCCAGGACAGGGGGCAATCAGCCCCAGCATTTT. The encoded protein is CASTARTGGNQPQHF.

This clone was picked up one time. The V and J genes are TRBV5-5 and TRBJ1-5; tentatively, D is TRBD1 (5 bases). The CDR3 loop spans 15 amino acids. Germline CDR1 is SGHKS and CDR2 is YYEKEE (reference sequence). V shed 0 bases and J shed 4 bases, with 11 bases lying between them. The CDR3 DNA reads as TGTGCCAGCAGCTTGGGCACAGCAGGGAATCAGCCCCAGCATTTT. It translates to CASSLGTAGNQPQHF.